This T cell receptor (beta chain) was retrieved from a study of tumor and adjacent non-tumor tissue in lung cancer. Study details: Histology: 11 to 13 adenocarcinoma, a couple of squamous cell carcinoma, 1 small cell lung cancer.

Looked up from germline, CDR1 is SGHAT and CDR2 is FQNNGV. The CDR3 is 16 amino acids. Notes on the study in general: TCR diversity was significantly greater in tumor than normal lung tissue. Shorter survival was associated with higher TCR diversity in tumors.

No cell sorting was done before RNA was extracted from the tissue. Newly diagnosed lung cancer patients had thoracic surgery in China, August–November 2014, without prior chemotherapy. The library came from three nested PCR rounds adapted from ARM-PCR protocols. Via MiXCR, TCRdb re-called the multiplex PCR reads, giving one row per CDR3 protein. The top ten hold around a third of the sample, which has roughly 120,000 distinct CDR3 sequences, roughly 73% seen once. A note on this clonotype: Its specificity is unknown. The junction shows a germline mismatch at one end, possibly a read error.

This chain joins TRBV11-2 and TRBJ1-6, with D perhaps matching TRBD1 (5 bases). Sequenced input: lung tumor tissue. The TCR was taken from an older woman with non-small cell lung cancer. In DNA form, the CDR3 reads TGTGCCAGCAGCTCATCCCCAGGGACTGATGATTCACCGCTCCACTTT. This codes for CASSSSPGTDDSPLHF.